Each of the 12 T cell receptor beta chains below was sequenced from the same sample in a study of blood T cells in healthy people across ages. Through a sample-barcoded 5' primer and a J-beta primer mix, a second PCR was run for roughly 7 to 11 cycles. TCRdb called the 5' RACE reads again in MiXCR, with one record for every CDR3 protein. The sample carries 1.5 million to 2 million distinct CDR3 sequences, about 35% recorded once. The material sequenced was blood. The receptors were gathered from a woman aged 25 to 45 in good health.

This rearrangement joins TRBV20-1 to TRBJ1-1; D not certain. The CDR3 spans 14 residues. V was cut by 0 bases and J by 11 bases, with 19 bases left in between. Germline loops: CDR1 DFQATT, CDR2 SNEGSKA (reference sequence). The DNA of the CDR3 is TGCAGTGCTAGAGACGAGGAGGGCGCAGGTTACGCTTTCTTT. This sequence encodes CSARDEEGAGYAFF.

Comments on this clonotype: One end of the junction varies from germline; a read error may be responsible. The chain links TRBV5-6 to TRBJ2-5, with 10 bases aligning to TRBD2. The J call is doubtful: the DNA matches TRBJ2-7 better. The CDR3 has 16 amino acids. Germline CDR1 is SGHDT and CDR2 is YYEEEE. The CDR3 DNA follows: TGTACCAGCGCCGACCAGACTAGCGGGCCCGCCTACGAGCAGTACTTC. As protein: CTSADQTSGPAYEQYF.

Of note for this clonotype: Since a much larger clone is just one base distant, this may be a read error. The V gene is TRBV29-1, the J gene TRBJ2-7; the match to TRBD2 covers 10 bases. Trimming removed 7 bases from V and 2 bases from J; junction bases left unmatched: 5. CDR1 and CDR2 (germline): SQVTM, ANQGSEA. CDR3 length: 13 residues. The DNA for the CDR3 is TGCAGCGCTAAACTAGCGGGAACCTACGAGCAGTACTTC. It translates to CSAKLAGTYEQYF.

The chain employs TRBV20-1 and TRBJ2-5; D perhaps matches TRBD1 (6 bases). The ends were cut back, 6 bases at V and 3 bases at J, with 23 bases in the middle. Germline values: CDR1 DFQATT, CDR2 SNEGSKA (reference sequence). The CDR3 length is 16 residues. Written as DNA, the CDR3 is TGCAGTGCCAGCCGTTTAAGCAGGACAGAGAAAGAGACCCAGTACTTC. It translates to CSASRLSRTEKETQYF.

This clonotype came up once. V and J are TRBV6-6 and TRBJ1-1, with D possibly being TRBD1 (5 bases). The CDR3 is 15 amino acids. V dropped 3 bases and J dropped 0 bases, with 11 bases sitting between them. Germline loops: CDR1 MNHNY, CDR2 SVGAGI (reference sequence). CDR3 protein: CASSYTGGVNTEAFF. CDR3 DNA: TGTGCCAGCAGTTATACGGGGGGAGTGAACACTGAAGCTTTCTTT.

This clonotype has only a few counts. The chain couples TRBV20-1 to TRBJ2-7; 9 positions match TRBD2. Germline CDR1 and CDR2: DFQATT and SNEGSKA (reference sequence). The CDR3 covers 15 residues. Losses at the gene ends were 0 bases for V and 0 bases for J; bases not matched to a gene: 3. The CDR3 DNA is TGCAGTGCTAGAGATGCTAGCGGGGACTCCTACGAGCAGTACTTC. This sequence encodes CSARDASGDSYEQYF.

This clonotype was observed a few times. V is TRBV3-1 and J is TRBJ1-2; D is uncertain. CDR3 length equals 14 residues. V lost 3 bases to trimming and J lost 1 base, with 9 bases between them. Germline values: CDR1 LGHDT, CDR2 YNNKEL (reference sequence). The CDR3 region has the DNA TGTGCCAGCAGCCACCTGGACGGTAACTATGGCTACACCTTC. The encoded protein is CASSHLDGNYGYTF.

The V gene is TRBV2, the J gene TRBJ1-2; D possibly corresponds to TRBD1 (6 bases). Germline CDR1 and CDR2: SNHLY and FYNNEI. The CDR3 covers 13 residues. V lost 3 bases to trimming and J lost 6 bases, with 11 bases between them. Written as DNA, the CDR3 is TGTGCCAGCAGTGAGGGGCAGGGGAATGGCTACACCTTC. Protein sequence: CASSEGQGNGYTF.

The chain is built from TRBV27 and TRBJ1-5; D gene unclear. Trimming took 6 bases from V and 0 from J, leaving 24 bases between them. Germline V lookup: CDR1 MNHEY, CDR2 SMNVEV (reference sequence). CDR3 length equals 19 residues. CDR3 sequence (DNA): TGTGCCAGCAGCCCCAACGGACCGCTAAGGGTTTATAGCAATCAGCCCCAGCATTTT. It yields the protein CASSPNGPLRVYSNQPQHF.

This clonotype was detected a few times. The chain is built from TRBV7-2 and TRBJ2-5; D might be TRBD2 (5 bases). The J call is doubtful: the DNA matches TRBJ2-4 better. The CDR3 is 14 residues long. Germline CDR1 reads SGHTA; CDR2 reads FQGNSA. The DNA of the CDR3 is TGTGCCAGCAGCATCGGGGTTGCCAAAAACATTCAGTACTTC. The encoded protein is CASSIGVAKNIQYF.

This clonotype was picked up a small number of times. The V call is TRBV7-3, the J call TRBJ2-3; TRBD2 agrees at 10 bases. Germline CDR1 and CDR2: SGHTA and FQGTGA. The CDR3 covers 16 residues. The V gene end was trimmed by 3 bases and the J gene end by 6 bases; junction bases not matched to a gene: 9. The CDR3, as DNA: TGTGCCAGCAGCTTTGGAGCGGGAGGGCCGAAGGATACGCAGTATTTT. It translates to CASSFGAGGPKDTQYF.

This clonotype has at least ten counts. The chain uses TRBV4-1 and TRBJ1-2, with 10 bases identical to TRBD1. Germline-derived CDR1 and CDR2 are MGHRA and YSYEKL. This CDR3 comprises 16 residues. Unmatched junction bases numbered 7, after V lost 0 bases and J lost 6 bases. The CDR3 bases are TGCGCCAGCAGCCAAGACGTGACAGGGGGCCGGGATGGCTACACCTTC. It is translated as CASSQDVTGGRDGYTF.